This is a list of T cell receptor beta chains from one sample in a study of T cell changes during pregnancy in multiple sclerosis. Using immunoSEQ multiplex PCR, the repertoire was profiled, and TCRdb retains in-frame clones only, with some absent. The sample shows around 71,000 clones, 85% to 95% of them seen only once. The sample was peripheral blood, taken in the third trimester of pregnancy. The receptors were sampled from a female donor with multiple sclerosis, enrolled in a pregnancy study. Both conserved end residues are trimmed from each CDR3.

length,V,CDR3
15,TRBV4-2,ASSLGLAGRLGNEQF
15,TRBV5-1,ASSLGTSGRTSYEQY
14,TRBV5-4,ASSWVADLRDSPLH
9,TRBV29-1,SVGQLYEQY
12,TRBV18,ASSPRRENNEQF
13,TRBV5-8,ASSHRTPSTDTQY
15,TRBV25-1,ATRLTWEGIYNEKLF
12,TRBV10-3,AITQRERGDEQY
13,TRBV5-1,ASSLLGTGVYEQY
14,TRBV7-2,ASSWDRVATNEKLF
15,TRBV9,ASSVSGRVAGGETQY
11,TRBV27,ASSLQGSGIQY
14,TRBV4-2,ASSPAGGSLGDTQY
15,TRBV4-2,ASSQDRGAAWGDEQF
10,TRBV19,ASRPDFGPQH
14,TRBV5-1,ASSLGLAGAPNEQF
14,TRBV13,ASSSDGLAHTDTQY
12,TRBV27,ASAERSSVETQY
12,TRBV2,ASSVEREGNEQF
12,TRBV19,ASSPAGGLDTQY
12,TRBV13,ASSLGLPKETQY
12,TRBV6-6,ASLLAGANQPQH
12,TRBV7-7,ASSLELRVGEQY
13,TRBV4-2,ASSQVSQGATEAF
12,TRBV27,ASRGTSGSYEQY
14,TRBV9,ASSSRGDRATNEQF